This TCR delta chain stems from a study of fetal and pediatric gammadelta thymocytes (dated by TCRdb to between 2021 and 2023). About the investigation overall: The bulk gammadelta thymocyte repertoires, which combined previously published data with newly generated, unpublished data, were used to reinforce a single-cell study of gammadelta thymocyte development. The set of bulk gammadelta thymocyte repertoires included about 10 subjects in total: 3 fetal thymus donors and 7 pediatric thymus donors. The bulk gammadelta thymocyte repertoires combined unpublished data with previously published data (refs 27,28). Bulk TCR repertoire data were added to increase subject numbers and strengthen the CDR3 publicity analysis. The paper as a whole reports these results and caveats: Fetal gammadelta thymocyte repertoires were previously reported to be enriched for TRDV2, TRGV8 and TRGV9 usage, low N additions and public CDR3s compared with post-natal repertoires.

Sequencing took place on an Illumina MiSeq. As for the authors' bioinformatics: To analyze publicity, the Vgamma9Vdelta2 and nonVgamma9Vdelta2 bulk CDR3 files from each subject were merged so that every subject had one combined repertoire. CDR3 publicity was scored from 0 to 19 by checking each amino acid sequence across 9 single-cell datasets and about ten bulk repertoires, using base R and dplyr. TCRdb reran clone calling on the public reads with CATT; rows sharing one DNA sequence were then combined. TCRdb's processing, not the authors', yielded these V and J calls. Across this sample there are roughly 640 delta-chain clones, with roughly 30% seen only once. The ten largest clones add up to 24% of the sample. Remarks on this clone: The antigen it recognizes is unknown. This likely came from a read error, as a far larger clone is one base away.

As encoded in the germline V gene, CDR1 is GEAIGNYY while CDR2 is EKD. There are 14 amino acids in the CDR3, from cysteine to phenylalanine inclusive. Only CDR3 DNA is held: 42 bases, read in frame from base 1. Fetal thymuses were obtained from elective pregnancy terminations performed in Singapore for socio-psychological reasons at about 14 to 22 weeks estimated gestational age. All fetuses were judged to be structurally normal by ultrasound prior to termination and by gross morphological examination after termination. For staining, thymocytes received Zombie NIR viability dye along with antibodies against CD3 (UCHT1), TCRgammadelta (11F2), TCRVgamma9 (IMMU360) and TCRVdelta2 (IMMU389). TRD and TRG CDR3 repertoires were generated in bulk, separately, from sorted Vgamma9Vdelta2 and nonVgamma9Vdelta2 gammadelta thymocytes obtained from human fetal and pediatric thymuses. As previously described, thymic cell suspensions were prepared from both fetal and post-natal thymuses. CD3+ gammadeltaTCR+ Vgamma9+ Vdelta2+ cells were sorted as Vgamma9Vdelta2 thymocytes. Cells were sorted on a FACS Aria III cell sorter (BD Biosciences).

The receptor comes from a human fetus. Input material: Vgamma9Vdelta2 gamma-delta T cells from the thymus. What this sample's cell subset or site label stands for: sorted CD3+gammadeltaTCR+Vgamma9+Vdelta2+ thymocytes. The sequence links TRDV2 to TRDJ2; a confident D gene designation cannot be given. No J gene is reported in TCRdb; it was inferred here by comparing the DNA with germline. The DNA sequence is given as TGTGCCCGTGACACAGGAGGCTCGACAGCACAACTCTTCTTT. Its translation reads: CARDTGGSTAQLFF.